This is a list of T cell receptor beta chains from one sample in a study of beta chain features in type 1 diabetes. Method: immunoSEQ multiplex PCR; TCRdb's copy keeps in-frame clones and lacks some. Here the sample spans more than 250,000 clones, less than 30% being singletons. The sequenced sample consisted of naive CD4+ T cells from blood. The receptors stem from a woman in her thirties with type 1 diabetes. Each CDR3 is given with its conserved first and last residue. The D gene is left open where the match is weak. Size tells how often a clone was seen (once, few, many) or the class of an expanded clone, and some rows leave it out.

.	TRBV29-1	.	TRBJ2-7	TGCAGCGTTGGGAGGGAACTAACCTACGAGCAGTACTTC	CSVGRELTYEQYF
.	TRBV19	.	TRBJ1-5	TGTGCCAGTTCTGAGACAACTAATCAGCCCCAGCATTTT	CASSETTNQPQHF
TRBD1	TRBV7-8	few	TRBJ2-6	TGTGCCAGCAGCTTTCGACAGGGGGTAGTGTCTGGGGCCAACGTCCTGACTTTC	CASSFRQGVVSGANVLTF
TRBD2	TRBV28	.	TRBJ2-7	TGTGCCAGCAGTCCGGGGACTAGCGGGAGCTACGAGCAGTACTTC	CASSPGTSGSYEQYF
TRBD2	TRBV2	few	TRBJ2-2	TGTGCCAGCAGTGAATTTAGCGGGTCGAACACCGGGGAGCTGTTTTTT	CASSEFSGSNTGELFF
.	TRBV30	.	TRBJ1-2	TGTGCCTGGAGTCCACCTCACAGGGCCTATGGCTACACCTTC	CAWSPPHRAYGYTF
.	TRBV5-6	.	TRBJ1-2	TGTGCCAGCAGCTTGACGGGAGGGGGCTACACCTTC	CASSLTGGGYTF
.	TRBV7-9	.	TRBJ2-2	TGTGCCAGCAGCTTATTACGGGGGACGAACACCGGGGAGCTGTTTTTT	CASSLLRGTNTGELFF
.	TRBV7-3	.	TRBJ2-1	TGTGCCAGCAGCCAGGGACTGTTCAATGAGCAGTTCTTC	CASSQGLFNEQFF
.	TRBV15	.	TRBJ1-5	TGTGCCACCAGCAGAAGGACAGATAGCAATCAGCCCCAGCATTTT	CATSRRTDSNQPQHF
TRBD1	TRBV25-1	.	TRBJ1-1	TGTGCCAGCAGTGAATCTAGGGGGCGCGGGAACACTGAAGCTTTCTTT	CASSESRGRGNTEAFF
TRBD2	TRBV29-1	.	TRBJ2-2	TGCAGCGCTAATCTTGGACTAGCGGGAGGATTAGCCGGGGAGCTGTTTTTT	CSANLGLAGGLAGELFF
TRBD2	TRBV7-2	few	TRBJ2-5	TGTGCCAGCAGCTCTAGACTAGCGGGAGAAGGGACCCAGTACTTC	CASSSRLAGEGTQYF
TRBD2	TRBV7-3	.	TRBJ2-3	TGTGCCAGCAGCTTAACCCTACTAGCGGGAGCGTCGGATACGCAGTATTTT	CASSLTLLAGASDTQYF
.	TRBV28	.	TRBJ2-7	TGTGCCAGCAGTGCCCCAGGGTACCGATTCTACGAGCAGTACTTC	CASSAPGYRFYEQYF
TRBD1	TRBV7-9	few	TRBJ2-3	TGTGCCAGCAGCCCCCGCACCGGGACAGTTCTCACAGATACGCAGTATTTT	CASSPRTGTVLTDTQYF
.	TRBV20-1	few	TRBJ2-3	TGCAGTGCTGTAGCGGATACGCAGTATTTT	CSAVADTQYF
TRBD1	TRBV29-1	.	TRBJ2-2	TGCAGCGTTGCATACAGGGGTAGGACCGGGGAGCTGTTTTTT	CSVAYRGRTGELFF
.	TRBV4-2	.	TRBJ2-5	TGTGCCAGCAGCGTAACACAAGAGACCCAGTACTTC	CASSVTQETQYF
TRBD1	TRBV5-4	.	TRBJ2-2	TGTGCCAGCAGCCGGGACAGCACAAAGTCGAACACCGGGGAGCTGTTTTTT	CASSRDSTKSNTGELFF
TRBD1	TRBV6-5	.	TRBJ1-1	TGTGCCAGCAGTTACTCAGGGGGCTACACTGAAGCTTTCTTT	CASSYSGGYTEAFF
.	TRBV4-1	.	TRBJ1-5	TGCGCCAGCAGCCAAGATTACGGGGTAATAATGGGAAATCAGCCCCAGCATTTT	CASSQDYGVIMGNQPQHF
.	TRBV29-1	.	TRBJ1-3	TGCAGCGTCGCAACAGGGACTGGAAACACCATATATTTT	CSVATGTGNTIYF
TRBD1	TRBV7-3	.	TRBJ2-5	TGTGCCAGCAGCTTATGGGCAGGGGGTGACGAGACCCAGTACTTC	CASSLWAGGDETQYF
.	TRBV4-1	.	TRBJ1-5	TGCGCCAGCAGCCAGGGCCAGGGATTCGGTCAGCCCCAGCATTTT	CASSQGQGFGQPQHF
TRBD1	TRBV11-1	.	TRBJ2-3	TGTGCCAGCAGCTTACAGGGGGCTTTCAACACAGATACGCAGTATTTT	CASSLQGAFNTDTQYF
.	TRBV28	.	TRBJ2-5	TGTGCCAGCAGCTTCGATAACGAGGAGACCCAGTACTTC	CASSFDNEETQYF
TRBD2	TRBV30	.	TRBJ2-7	TGTGCCTGGGGGACTAGCGACCGACAGTACTTC	CAWGTSDRQYF
.	TRBV28	few	TRBJ2-5	TGTGCCAGCAGGTCACCGGAGGTACAGGAGACCCAGTACTTC	CASRSPEVQETQYF
TRBD1	TRBV29-1	.	TRBJ2-3	TGCAGCGTGATTCGGACAGGGCGGATGGATACGCAGTATTTT	CSVIRTGRMDTQYF
.	TRBV7-9	few	TRBJ2-7	TGTGCCAGCAGCTCGAGCTCCTACGAGCAGTACTTC	CASSSSSYEQYF
.	TRBV9	.	TRBJ2-5	TGTGCCAGCAGCGTAGCGGGAGTGGACGAGACCCAGTACTTC	CASSVAGVDETQYF
TRBD1	TRBV5-1	.	TRBJ2-7	TGCGCCAGCAGCCGGGGCCGGGACAGGGTCTCCTACGAGCAGTACTTC	CASSRGRDRVSYEQYF
TRBD2	TRBV2	few	TRBJ2-2	TGTGCCAGCAGGGGACTAGTGAACACCGGGGAGCTGTTTTTT	CASRGLVNTGELFF
.	TRBV7-3	.	TRBJ2-7	TGTGCCAGCAGCCCGGGACATAACTACGAGCAGTACTTC	CASSPGHNYEQYF
.	TRBV15	few	TRBJ2-1	TGTGCCACCGGGGAACAGGGGACTTACAATGAGCAGTTCTTC	CATGEQGTYNEQFF
TRBD2	TRBV4-1	.	TRBJ2-5	TGCGCCAGCAGCCGAAAGCCATTGGGGCTTAGCGGGAGTCAAGAGACCCAGTACTTC	CASSRKPLGLSGSQETQYF
.	TRBV30	once	TRBJ2-3	TGTGCCTGGAGTTCCGCGGAGGCGCTAGCGATCCCAGATACGCAGTATTTT	CAWSSAEALAIPDTQYF
.	TRBV30	.	TRBJ2-7	TGTGCCCATTCTTGGAGAGCTCCTCATTACGAGCAGTACTTC	CAHSWRAPHYEQYF
.	TRBV5-4	.	TRBJ2-1	TGTGCCAGCAGCTCGGGTTACAATGAGCAGTTCTTC	CASSSGYNEQFF
TRBD1	TRBV2	.	TRBJ2-7	TGTGCCAGCAAGTCGGACAGGACCTCCTACGAGCAGTACTTC	CASKSDRTSYEQYF
TRBD2	TRBV4-1	few	TRBJ2-4	TGCGCCAGCAGCCAAGATGGGGCAGGGAGGGACATTCAGTACTTC	CASSQDGAGRDIQYF
TRBD1	TRBV5-1	.	TRBJ2-7	TGCGCCAGCAGGAAGTCGGGACAGGGGGCCTACGAGCAGTACTTC	CASRKSGQGAYEQYF
TRBD1	TRBV19	few	TRBJ1-2	TGTGCCAGTAAACGACAGGGATACGGCTACACCTTC	CASKRQGYGYTF
.	TRBV28	few	TRBJ2-1	TGTGCCAGCAGTTTCTCTGTCTTAACGGGCAATGAGCAGTTCTTC	CASSFSVLTGNEQFF
.	TRBV23-1	few	TRBJ1-3	TGCGCCAGCAGTTCCTATAGGGGGGGAGGAAACACCATATATTTT	CASSSYRGGGNTIYF
.	TRBV28	.	TRBJ1-1	TGTGCCAGCAAGAGCTGGAACACTGAAGCTTTCTTT	CASKSWNTEAFF
.	TRBV6-5	few	TRBJ1-1	TGTGCCAGCAGTTACTGGGGCAGGGTCACTGAAGCTTTCTTT	CASSYWGRVTEAFF
.	TRBV28	few	TRBJ2-5	TGTGCCAGCAGTTTTGTAGAAGAGACCCAGTACTTC	CASSFVEETQYF
.	TRBV11-3	.	TRBJ2-2	TGTGCCAGCAGCTCGACTAGGGCGGGAGGGGAGCTGTTTTTT	CASSSTRAGGELFF
TRBD2	TRBV4-1	.	TRBJ2-7	TGCGCCAGCAGCCAAGGCCTAGCGGGAGGAAGCACCTACGAGCAGTACTTC	CASSQGLAGGSTYEQYF
TRBD2	TRBV15	.	TRBJ2-5	TGTGCCACCAGCAGACCCCCTGGGACCGGGACTAGCGCCGAGACCCAGTACTTC	CATSRPPGTGTSAETQYF
TRBD1	TRBV29-1	few	TRBJ2-3	TGCAGCGTTGCCCTAGGGACAGGCCGCACAGATACGCAGTATTTT	CSVALGTGRTDTQYF
TRBD2	TRBV28	.	TRBJ2-2	TGTGCCAGCAGTTTAATGGCGGGAGGGCCCGGCGGGGAGCTGTTTTTT	CASSLMAGGPGGELFF
.	TRBV30	.	TRBJ1-5	TGTGCCTGGAGCGGGACTCATAGCAATCAGCCCCAGCATTTT	CAWSGTHSNQPQHF
TRBD1	TRBV28	few	TRBJ1-1	TGTGCCAGCAGTTCCGGGACAGTCACTGAAGCTTTCTTT	CASSSGTVTEAFF
.	TRBV29-1	.	TRBJ2-7	TGCAGCACCCGGGTTGGGAGCTACGAGCAGTACTTC	CSTRVGSYEQYF
.	TRBV30	few	TRBJ1-2	TGTGCCTGGAGTCGAGGAGACTATGGCTACACCTTC	CAWSRGDYGYTF
TRBD1	TRBV4-1	.	TRBJ1-2	TGCGCCAGCAGCCGACCGGGACAGGGAGTAGGTGGCTACACCTTC	CASSRPGQGVGGYTF